This T cell receptor beta chain was recorded in a study of blood T cell repertoires in COVID-19. For the study at large: Samples taken during acute and convalescent COVID-19 were collected in the United States, Italy and Spain. The analysed material was cDNA or gDNA that came from T cells, B-cell-depleted T cells, or PBMCs.

Methods used by the authors: Nucleated cell number was recorded as an estimate derived from reference gene primer amplification. Some clones are missing from TCRdb's copy, which holds only in-frame ones; the method was immunoSEQ multiplex PCR. The DNA gave D and trimming, while V, J and clone size come from that table. The sample includes 300,000 to 400,000 clones, about nine tenths seen only once; the top ten take 1%. The source is a man aged 45-60 years with active or convalescent COVID-19. The sample was peripheral blood.

As DNA, the CDR3 is TGTGCCGGCTTTCTGGCGGGTCCCCCCTCCTACGAGCAGTACTTC. Its protein is CAGFLAGPPSYEQYF. The chain couples TRBV7-8 to TRBJ2-7; D perhaps matches TRBD2 (5 bases). Deletions cut 11 bases from V and 0 bases from J, with 20 bases between. Germline V CDR1 and CDR2: SGHVS, FQNEAQ. CDR3 length: 15 residues.